The source of this T cell receptor beta chain is a study of regulatory T cells in long-lasting Graves disease. Time point in this sample: newly diagnosed GD, antithyroid drugs for less than 3 months. RNA isolated from PBMCs was used to make the TCR library. Through Arm-PCR of CDR3 regions and iRepertoire HTBI primers, TCR beta libraries were built. TCRdb re-derived calls from the multiplex PCR reads in MiXCR, one entry per CDR3 protein. The data contain about 450,000 distinct CDR3 sequences, about a sixth of them singletons. V was pared by 5 bases and J by 7 bases, with 15 bases between. Per germline, CDR1 DFQATT and CDR2 SNEGSKA (reference sequence). The CDR3 is 12 amino acids. The same data also went into a second study, on T cells in Graves' hyperthyroidism and ophthalmopathy. That investigation notes: Uncontrolled infection, other autoimmune disease, pregnancy and lactation each barred patients from inclusion.

The input for sequencing was peripheral blood mononuclear cells (PBMCs), taken at new diagnosis, from a patient treated with antithyroid drugs. The rearrangement links TRBV20-1 to TRBJ2-7; D is unclear. The sequence was collected from a woman between 25 and 40 years old with Graves disease. CDR3 nucleotides: TGCAGTGCTGTGGTCACAACTGCGGAGCAGTACTTC. It specifies CSAVVTTAEQYF.